A single sample is the source of the 17 T cell receptor beta chains below, sequenced in a study of identical twins listed by TCRdb under 2016. The library was generated by 5' RACE. Data came from an Illumina HiSeq 2000. The raw public data were reprocessed by TCRdb itself: fastp quality trimming at Q25, MiXCR clonotype calling, in-frame beta chains only. All rows with the same CDR3 protein become a single entry with the most common DNA and genes. The sample table records around 230,000 distinct CDR3 sequences; roughly 9.4% of these occur just once. The ten largest account for 4% to 6% of the sample. The sequencing sample was made of memory (CD45RO+) T cells sorted from blood. In the paper's terms, the cell subset or site label means: CD45RO+ enriched T cells. These receptors all stem from a young woman in good health.

This clonotype was picked up a small number of times. This chain connects TRBV5-4 to TRBJ2-3; 8 bases match TRBD1. The length of the CDR3 is 15 residues. V trimming: 0 bases; J trimming: 6 bases; junction bases outside the gene matches: 6. Germline-derived CDR1 and CDR2 are SGHNT and YYREEE (reference sequence). CDR3 nucleotide sequence: TGTGCCAGCAGCTTGGAAAGGTCAGGGGGCGATACGCAGTATTTT. Its protein is CASSLERSGGDTQYF.

The chain couples TRBV7-2 to TRBJ2-3; 7 bases agree with TRBD1. CDR3 length: 17 residues. Germline V lookup: CDR1 SGHTA, CDR2 FQGNSA. With 1 base clipped from V and 8 bases from J, the junction kept 15 bases outside the gene matches. CDR3 DNA: TGTGCCAGCAGCTTAGTTGGTCGGGACAGCCCCTTTGGTACGCAGTATTTT. Translation: CASSLVGRDSPFGTQYF.

CDR3 bases: TGCGCCAGCAGTGCTGAGGCCAAACACAATGAGCAGTTCTTC. It is translated as CASSAEAKHNEQFF. The gene calls are TRBV5-1 and TRBJ2-1; D gene unclear. The germline V gene encodes CDR1 SGHRS and CDR2 YFSETQ. This CDR3 region has 14 residues. V lost 5 bases and J 5 bases, leaving 14 bases between the germline ends.

This clonotype was found many times. V usage is TRBV7-2 and J usage is TRBJ2-3, with D unclear. Germline-derived CDR1 and CDR2 are SGHTA and FQGNSA. The CDR3 contains 12 residues. Trimming took off 7 bases at V and 2 bases at J, with 7 bases between the two ends. CDR3 in amino acids: CASIYYTDTQYF. CDR3 DNA sequence: TGTGCCAGCATCTACTACACAGATACGCAGTATTTT.

This chain connects TRBV6-4 to TRBJ1-2; no firm D call. The CDR3 consists of 15 residues. The germline V and J ends were trimmed by 0 bases and 7 bases, with 15 bases remaining between them. CDR1 and CDR2 (germline): MRHNA, SNTAGT. CDR3 DNA: TGTGCCAGCAGTGACTCTCCGGGGTTCGGGTCTGGCTACACCTTC. It encodes CASSDSPGFGSGYTF.

This clonotype was picked up a small number of times. CDR3 protein: CASSGQNSNQPQHF. The CDR3 nucleotides are TGTGCCAGCAGCGGACAAAATAGCAATCAGCCCCAGCATTTT. The chain is built from TRBV7-2 and TRBJ1-5; maybe TRBD1 (5 bases). Germline CDR1 is SGHTA and CDR2 is FQGNSA. V shed 5 bases and J shed 0 bases, with 8 bases lying between them. This CDR3 is built from 14 residues.

This clonotype came up a few times. Relative to the germline gene, one junction end is altered; a read error may explain this. V and J are TRBV6-2 or TRBV6-3 and TRBJ2-2, with 11 bases fitting TRBD2. The germline V gene encodes CDR1 MNHEY and CDR2 SVGEGT. The CDR3 consists of 13 residues. CDR3 bases: TGTGCCAGCAGTTACTTACCCCTAGCGGGGGGTCTTTTT. It encodes CASSYLPLAGGLF.

This sequence joins TRBV30 and TRBJ1-1; a possible D gene is TRBD1 (6 bases). CDR1 is GTSNPN and CDR2 is SVGIG in the germline V gene (reference sequence). This CDR3 is 14 amino acids long. V was pared by 5 bases and J by 0 bases, with 13 bases between. DNA for the CDR3: TGTGCCTGGCGCCGGACAGCCTTGAACACTGAAGCTTTCTTT. Residues: CAWRRTALNTEAFF.

V and J are TRBV25-1 and TRBJ2-6; 7 nucleotides match TRBD1. The CDR3 loop spans 17 amino acids. Germline CDR1 MGHDK, CDR2 SYGVNS. V gave up 5 bases and J gave up 0 bases; unmatched junction bases: 7. Written as DNA, the CDR3 is TGTGCCAGCAGTCATTCGACAGGGCCCTCTGGGGCCAACGTCCTGACTTTC. Encoded protein: CASSHSTGPSGANVLTF. The whole variable domain, filled in from reference TRBV25-1 and TRBJ2-6, reads EADIYQTPRYLVIGTGKKITLECSQTMGHDKMYWYQQDPGMELHLIHYSYGVNSTEKGDLSSESTVSRIRTEHFPLTLESARPSHTSQYLCASSHSTGPSGANVLTFGAGSRLTVL.

To note about this clonotype: A read error may account for a junction end that differs from germline. CDR3 nucleotide sequence: TGTGCTAGCAGCTGGACAGGGGGCTACGAGCAGTACTTC. It encodes CASSWTGGYEQYF. J is TRBJ2-7 and V is TRBV7-7; the match to TRBD1 covers 10 bases. The V gene's germline CDR1 is SSHAT and CDR2 FNYEAQ (reference sequence). The CDR3 covers 13 residues.

The table lists this clonotype with a few counts. The rearrangement joins TRBV3-1 to TRBJ1-2; D is uncertain. V shed 1 base and J shed 3 bases, with 9 bases lying between them. Germline V gene lookup returns CDR1 LGHDT and CDR2 YNNKEL (reference sequence). The CDR3 contains 14 residues. The CDR3 coding sequence is TGTGCCAGCAGCCAAGTCCGGGGTTACTATGGCTACACCTTC. Its protein is CASSQVRGYYGYTF.

This clonotype was observed at least ten times. The chain uses TRBV4-1 and TRBJ2-1; 8 nucleotides line up with TRBD2. The CDR3 spans 15 residues. The germline CDR1 and CDR2 sequences are MGHRA and YSYEKL. V trimming: 4 bases; J trimming: 2 bases; junction bases outside the gene matches: 4. DNA of the CDR3: TGCGCCAGCAGCCTTAGCGGGACCACCTACAATGAGCAGTTCTTC. It specifies CASSLSGTTYNEQFF.

The chain is built from TRBV5-5 and TRBJ2-1; no reliable D call. V was clipped by 1 base and J by 6 bases, with 14 bases between them. From germline, CDR1 is SGHKS and CDR2 YYEKEE (reference sequence). This CDR3 has 15 residues. CDR3 region: CASSLNSRPPNEQFF. The CDR3 DNA reads as TGTGCCAGCAGCTTGAACAGCCGTCCCCCCAATGAGCAGTTCTTC.

The V call is TRBV7-2, the J call TRBJ2-1, with D tentatively TRBD1 or TRBD2 (5 bases each). Trimming removed 5 bases at V and 4 bases at J, with 21 bases between. The V gene's germline CDR1 is SGHTA and CDR2 FQGNSA. The CDR3 covers 17 residues. The CDR3 is CASSPSGAPARYNEQFF. In nucleotides, the CDR3 is TGTGCCAGCAGCCCCTCCGGGGCCCCGGCGAGATACAATGAGCAGTTCTTC.

This clonotype was detected ten times or more. The rearrangement joins TRBV20-1 to TRBJ2-2; 7 bases line up with TRBD1. Germline lookup yields CDR1 DFQATT and CDR2 SNEGSKA (reference sequence). V was clipped by 5 bases and J by 4 bases; unmatched bases: 4. This CDR3 has 13 amino acids. CDR3 sequence (DNA): TGCAGTGCTTGGGACAGACTCACCGGGGAGCTGTTTTTT. This sequence encodes CSAWDRLTGELFF.

The chain joins TRBV10-3 to TRBJ2-2, with 7 bases that match TRBD1. V dropped 6 bases and J dropped 5; count of bases not matched to a gene: 3. CDR1 and CDR2 from the germline V gene are ENHRY and SYGVKD. CDR3 length: 13 residues. DNA for the CDR3: TGTGCCATCAGATCGGGACAGACCGGGGAGCTGTTTTTT. Amino acids: CAIRSGQTGELFF.

A few counts support this clonotype. The V gene is TRBV10-2, the J gene TRBJ2-1, with 14 bases matching TRBD2. Trimming at V came to 10 bases and at J to 10 bases, leaving 6 bases not matched to a gene. Looked up from germline, CDR1 is WSHSY and CDR2 is SAAADI. This CDR3 has 13 residues. For the CDR3, the DNA is TGCGCCACCGGGACTAGCGGGAGAGGGGAGCAGTTCTTC. Residues: CATGTSGRGEQFF.